The T cell receptor beta chain under discussion was sequenced for a study of T-cell memory formation after mild COVID-19. Study-level points and caveats: Clones contracting over day 15 to 85 were CD4/CD8 balanced, with later expanders leaning CD4+. A subset of responding clones appeared in pre-infection memory, suggesting cross-reactive memory joined.

This clonotype was observed a handful of times. Antigen specificity is unknown. Employing constant-segment primers, 5'RACE generated TCR alpha and TCR beta cDNA libraries bearing sample barcodes and UMIs. TCRdb re-derived calls from the 5' RACE reads in MiXCR, one entry per CDR3 protein. The table includes fewer than 400,000 distinct CDR3 sequences, about 17% detected once. Sequencing used PBMCs or a T cell subset sorted from them (not recorded which). The TCR was taken from a young man who had mild COVID-19 (a few samples of this study predate the infection). Cell type and time point are not known.

The CDR3 nucleotides read TGTGCCAGCAGCTTAGCGAGGCAGGGATTGGTGTGGACTGAAGCTTTCTTT. Protein: CASSLARQGLVWTEAFF. The chain joins TRBV7-2 to TRBJ1-1; D possibly corresponds to TRBD1 (5 bases). The V and J ends lost 0 bases and 5 bases respectively, with 19 bases between them. Germline V gives CDR1 SGHTA, CDR2 FQGNSA. CDR3 length: 17 residues.